The rows below give T cell receptor beta chains drawn from one sample of a study of T cells in localized non-small cell lung cancer. Measured with immunoSEQ multiplex PCR; TCRdb has only the in-frame clones, and not every one. The sample records 15,000 to 19,000 clones, about 90% being singletons. This sample comprised peripheral blood mononuclear cells, obtained before any cancer treatment. The receptor source for this set is a male donor at least 60 years old with stage II lung adenocarcinoma. Both conserved end residues are part of each CDR3. A D gene is named only where the DNA matches it firmly. Clone size is shown for a subset of rows, as once, few, many or a class of expanded clone.

d_call j_call v_call clone_size cdr3_nt cdr3_aa
TRBD1 TRBJ2-7 TRBV7-9 - TGTGCCAGCAGCGACAGGGGAGGAACCTACGAGCAGTACTTC CASSDRGGTYEQYF
- TRBJ2-1 TRBV10-2 once TGCGCCAGCAGTGAGCTTGGCAGGAGGGGGAATGAGCAGTTCTTC CASSELGRRGNEQFF
- TRBJ2-1 TRBV11-2 - TGTGCCAGCAGCTTAAGGAGATGGGTATACAATGAGCAGTTCTTC CASSLRRWVYNEQFF
- TRBJ2-1 TRBV19 - TGTGCCAGTAGTATGCCCGGGAGTTCATACAATGAGCAGTTCTTC CASSMPGSSYNEQFF
- TRBJ2-6 TRBV10-1 - TGCGCCAGCAGTCAGCACGCACAAAGTCGGGCCAACGTCCTGACTTTC CASSQHAQSRANVLTF
- TRBJ2-2 TRBV6-5 - TGTGCCAGCGTTGGGGGGCCCGGGGAGCTGTTTTTT CASVGGPGELFF
- TRBJ1-6 TRBV5-6 - TGTGCCAGCAGCTTGGAGTTTCAGGGAAGCTCCTATAATTCACCCCTCCACTTT CASSLEFQGSSYNSPLHF
- TRBJ2-7 TRBV6-5 - TGTGCCAGCAGCCCCGTGAGAGGGGGCGAGCAGTACTTC CASSPVRGGEQYF
- TRBJ2-2 TRBV27 - TGTGCCAGCAGTTTATACACAGGGTTTGGGAACACCGGGGAGCTGTTTTTT CASSLYTGFGNTGELFF
- TRBJ1-5 TRBV7-8 - TGTGCCAGCAGCCTGGACAACAATAGCAATCAGCCCCAGCATTTT CASSLDNNSNQPQHF